This T cell receptor (beta chain) was sequenced for a study of blood T cell repertoires in COVID-19. The CDR3 contains 12 residues. The germline V and J ends were trimmed by 5 bases and 4 bases, with 7 bases remaining between them. Germline CDR1 reads SEHNR; CDR2 reads FQNEAQ (reference sequence). The repertoire was sequenced with immunoSEQ multiplex PCR; TCRdb's copy has only in-frame clones and lacks some. The table shows 270,000 or so clones, with around 85% occurring only once. The chain uses TRBV7-9 and TRBJ2-3; D unclear. The specimen sequenced was peripheral blood. The sequence was obtained from a human donor with COVID-19, enrolled during active disease. The donor label of this sample is uncertain. In DNA form, the CDR3 reads TGTGCCAGCAGCCCCACGGCAGATACGCAGTATTTT. Protein: CASSPTADTQYF.